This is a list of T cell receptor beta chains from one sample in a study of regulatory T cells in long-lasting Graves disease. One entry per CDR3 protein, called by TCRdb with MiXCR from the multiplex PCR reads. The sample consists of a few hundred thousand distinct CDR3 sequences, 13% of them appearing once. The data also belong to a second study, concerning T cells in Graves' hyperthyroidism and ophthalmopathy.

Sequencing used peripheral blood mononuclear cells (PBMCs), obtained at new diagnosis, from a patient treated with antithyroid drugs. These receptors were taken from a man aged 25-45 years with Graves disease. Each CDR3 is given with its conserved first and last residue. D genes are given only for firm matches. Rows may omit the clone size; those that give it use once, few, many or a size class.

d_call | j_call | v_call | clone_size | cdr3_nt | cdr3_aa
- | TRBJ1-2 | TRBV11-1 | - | TGTGCCAGCAGCCAAAGACGGAACCTCTATGGCTACACCTTC | CASSQRRNLYGYTF
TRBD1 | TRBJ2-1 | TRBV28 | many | TGTGCCAGCAAGGGGGACAGGGGTGTCAATGAGCAGTTCTTC | CASKGDRGVNEQFF
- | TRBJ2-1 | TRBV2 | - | TGTGCCAGCAGTCCGACTAGGACTGTCGATGAGCAGTTCTTC | CASSPTRTVDEQFF
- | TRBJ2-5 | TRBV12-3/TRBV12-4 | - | TGTGCCAGCGGATTCGCGGAGACCCAGTACTTC | CASGFAETQYF
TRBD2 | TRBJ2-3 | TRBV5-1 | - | TGCGCCAGCACCTCTGGCGGGAGGGAGACAGATACGCAGTATTTT | CASTSGGRETDTQYF
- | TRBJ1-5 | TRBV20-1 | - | TGCAGTGCTATGCAAGGACACGGCAATCAGCCCCAGCATTTT | CSAMQGHGNQPQHF
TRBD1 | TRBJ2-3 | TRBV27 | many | TGTGCCAGCAGTTCGACAGGGGTGGGGGCAAAAGGCACAGATACGCAGTATTTT | CASSSTGVGAKGTDTQYF
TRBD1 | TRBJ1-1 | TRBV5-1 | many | TGCGCCAGCAGCCCGGGACAGGGTAGGAACACTGAAGCTTTCTTT | CASSPGQGRNTEAFF
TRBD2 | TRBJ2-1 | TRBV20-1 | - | TGCAGTGCTTTTGCGGGAGGGCCCAATGAGCAGTTCTTC | CSAFAGGPNEQFF
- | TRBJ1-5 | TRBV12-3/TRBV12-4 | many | TGTGCCAGCAGCTTTGGGGTTGGCAATCAGCCCCAGCATTTT | CASSFGVGNQPQHF
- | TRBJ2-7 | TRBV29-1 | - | TGCAGCGTTGAAGATCGAGGACACTACGAGCAGTACTTC | CSVEDRGHYEQYF
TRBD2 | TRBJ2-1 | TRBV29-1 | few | TGCAGCGTACGCAGACTAGCGGGAGGTGATGAGCAGTTCTTC | CSVRRLAGGDEQFF
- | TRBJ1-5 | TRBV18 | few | TGTGCCAGCTCACGGACAGTGACCTATAGCAATCAGCCCCAGCATTTT | CASSRTVTYSNQPQHF
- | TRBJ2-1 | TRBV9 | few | TGTGCCAGCGAGGGGCAGTCATACAATGAGCAGTTCTTC | CASEGQSYNEQFF
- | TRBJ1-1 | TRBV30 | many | TGTGCCTGGGCGGGACTTAGGAACACTGAAGCTTTCTTT | CAWAGLRNTEAFF
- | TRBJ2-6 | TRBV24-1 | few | TGTGCCACCAGTGATACGCGCAGCGCCTCTGGGGCCAACGTCCTGACTTTC | CATSDTRSASGANVLTF
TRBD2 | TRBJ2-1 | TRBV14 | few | TGTGCCAGCAGCCTTCTTTGGGGGGGAGGGCCCTACAATGAGCAGTTCTTC | CASSLLWGGGPYNEQFF
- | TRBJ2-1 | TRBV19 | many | TGTGCCAGTAGTATAGGTTGGACCAGCTCCTACAATGAGCAGTTCTTC | CASSIGWTSSYNEQFF
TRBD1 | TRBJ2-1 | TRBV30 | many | TGTGCCTGGTCATCCGGGACAGGGGTCCCCCATGAGCAGTTCTTC | CAWSSGTGVPHEQFF
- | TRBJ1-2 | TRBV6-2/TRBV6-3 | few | TGTGCCAGCAGTTACCCTTCGGAGGGTAACTATGGCTACACCTTC | CASSYPSEGNYGYTF
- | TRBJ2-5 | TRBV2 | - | TGTGCCAGCACCGGGACCCGACCAGTGGAGACCCAGTACTTC | CASTGTRPVETQYF
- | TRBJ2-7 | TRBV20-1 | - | TGCAGTGCTGCCGGGCCCACGAAGAACCTCGAGCAGTACTTC | CSAAGPTKNLEQYF
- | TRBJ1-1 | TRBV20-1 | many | TGCAGTGCTAGAGTTGGGGGGGCGGGGACTGAAGCTTTCTTT | CSARVGGAGTEAFF
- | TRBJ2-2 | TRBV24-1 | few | TGTGCCACCAGTGCCGGTTGGGGGACGCGATTTACAGTCACCGGGGAGCTGTTTTTT | CATSAGWGTRFTVTGELFF
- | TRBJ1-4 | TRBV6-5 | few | TGTGCCAGCAGACACTCGTCGGGGGAAAAACTGTTTTTT | CASRHSSGEKLFF
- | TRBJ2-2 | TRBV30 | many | TGTGCCTGGAGTTCGGGGAACACCGGGGAGCTGTTTTTT | CAWSSGNTGELFF
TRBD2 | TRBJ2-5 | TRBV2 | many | TGTGCCAGCAGGGAGGGACTAGTGTCCCAAGAGACCCAGTACTTC | CASREGLVSQETQYF
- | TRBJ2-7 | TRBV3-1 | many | TGTGCCAGCAGCCAATCGCTCCTAGAGCAGTACTTC | CASSQSLLEQYF
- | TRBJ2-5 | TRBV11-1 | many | TGTGCCAGCAGCTTGGGGGAGGACACCTACTACCAAGAGACCCAGTACTTC | CASSLGEDTYYQETQYF
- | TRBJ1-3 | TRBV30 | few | TGTGCCTGGAGTGATGGGGGTGCCTCTGGAAACACCATATATTTT | CAWSDGGASGNTIYF
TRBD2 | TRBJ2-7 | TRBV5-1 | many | TGCGCCAGCAGCCCTAGCGGGTTCCGCTCCTACGAGCAGTACTTC | CASSPSGFRSYEQYF
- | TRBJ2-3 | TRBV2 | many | TGTGCCAGCAAGAGGCAGGTATACACAGATACGCAGTATTTT | CASKRQVYTDTQYF
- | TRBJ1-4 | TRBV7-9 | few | TGTGCCAGCAGCTTTTCACCCCCCGGCAGGCGAAATGAAAAACTGTTTTTT | CASSFSPPGRRNEKLFF
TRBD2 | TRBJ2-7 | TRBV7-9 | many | TGTGCCAGCAGAGCGCCTAGCGGGAGGAGCTACGAGCAGTACTTC | CASRAPSGRSYEQYF
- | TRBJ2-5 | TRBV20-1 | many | TGCAGTGCTAGGAAGAGGCCGACAGGAGAGGGGACCCAGTACTTC | CSARKRPTGEGTQYF
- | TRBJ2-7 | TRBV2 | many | TGTGCCAGCAGTGTACCGCCACAGGGCAACGAGCAGTACTTC | CASSVPPQGNEQYF
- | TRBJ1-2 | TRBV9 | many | TGTGCCAGCAGCGTAGGTGGCGGGGACTATGGCTACACCTTC | CASSVGGGDYGYTF
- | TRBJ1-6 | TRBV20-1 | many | TGCAGTGCCCGCCGGGGAGGACCATTTTCACCCCTCCACTTT | CSARRGGPFSPLHF
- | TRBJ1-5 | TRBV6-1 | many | TGTGCCAGCCTAGACCAGGGGTACAATCAGCCCCAGCATTTT | CASLDQGYNQPQHF
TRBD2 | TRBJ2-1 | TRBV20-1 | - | TGCAGTGCTAGAGGCGGGAGGGCCAAGGATGAGCAGTTCTTC | CSARGGRAKDEQFF
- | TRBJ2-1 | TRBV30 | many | TGTGCCTGGAGTCGGGGGGCCTCCTCCTACAATGAGCAGTTCTTC | CAWSRGASSYNEQFF
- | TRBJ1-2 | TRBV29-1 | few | TGCAGCGTTGAAGCCGCGGGGAGCGGGTATGGCTACACCTTC | CSVEAAGSGYGYTF
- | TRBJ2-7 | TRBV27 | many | TGTGCCAGCCGTACTATCGGAGGAAGCTCCTACGAGCAGTACTTC | CASRTIGGSSYEQYF
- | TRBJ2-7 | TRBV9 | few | TGTGCCAGCAGCGTAGGAGGGGGGACAGAATACGAGCAGTACTTC | CASSVGGGTEYEQYF
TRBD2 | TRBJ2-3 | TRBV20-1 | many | TGCAGTGCTGGGGGGGTGAATACGGTGGCAGATACGCAGTATTTT | CSAGGVNTVADTQYF